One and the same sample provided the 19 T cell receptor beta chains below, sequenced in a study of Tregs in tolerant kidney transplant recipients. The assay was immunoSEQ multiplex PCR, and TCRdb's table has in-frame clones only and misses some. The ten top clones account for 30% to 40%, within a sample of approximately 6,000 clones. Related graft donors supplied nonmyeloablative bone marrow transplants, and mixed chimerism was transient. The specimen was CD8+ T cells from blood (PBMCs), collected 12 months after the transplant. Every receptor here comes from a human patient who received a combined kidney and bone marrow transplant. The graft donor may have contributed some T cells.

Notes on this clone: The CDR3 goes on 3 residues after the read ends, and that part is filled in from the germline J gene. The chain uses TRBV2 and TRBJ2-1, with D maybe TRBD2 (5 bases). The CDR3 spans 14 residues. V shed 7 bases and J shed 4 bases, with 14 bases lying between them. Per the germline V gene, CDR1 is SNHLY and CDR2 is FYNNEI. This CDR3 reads CASIRSGVYNEQFF. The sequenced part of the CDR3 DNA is TGTGCCAGCATCCGAAGCGGAGTTTACAATGAG.

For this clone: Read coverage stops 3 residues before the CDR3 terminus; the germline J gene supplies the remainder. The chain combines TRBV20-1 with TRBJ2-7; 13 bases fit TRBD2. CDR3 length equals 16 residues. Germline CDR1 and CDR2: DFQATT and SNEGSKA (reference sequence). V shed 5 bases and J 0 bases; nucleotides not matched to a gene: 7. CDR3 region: CSAWTSGRQLSYEQYF. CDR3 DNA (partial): TGCAGTGCTTGGACTAGCGGGAGACAACTCTCCTACGAG.

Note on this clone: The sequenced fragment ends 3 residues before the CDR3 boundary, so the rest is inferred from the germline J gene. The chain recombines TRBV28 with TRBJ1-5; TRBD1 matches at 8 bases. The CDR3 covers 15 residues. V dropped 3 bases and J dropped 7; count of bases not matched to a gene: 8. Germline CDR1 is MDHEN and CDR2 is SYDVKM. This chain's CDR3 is CASSFGQGFRQPQHF. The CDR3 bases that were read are TGTGCCAGCAGTTTCGGACAGGGATTTCGCCAGCCC.

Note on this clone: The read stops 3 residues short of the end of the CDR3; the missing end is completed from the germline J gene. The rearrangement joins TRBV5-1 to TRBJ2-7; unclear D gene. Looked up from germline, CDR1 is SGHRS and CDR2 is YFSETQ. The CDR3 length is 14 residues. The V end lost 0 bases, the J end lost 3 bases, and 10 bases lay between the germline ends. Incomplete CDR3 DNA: TGCGCCAGCAGCTTGGCCAAGGTCGACTACGAG. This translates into CASSLAKVDYE. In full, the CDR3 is CASSLAKVDYEQYF.

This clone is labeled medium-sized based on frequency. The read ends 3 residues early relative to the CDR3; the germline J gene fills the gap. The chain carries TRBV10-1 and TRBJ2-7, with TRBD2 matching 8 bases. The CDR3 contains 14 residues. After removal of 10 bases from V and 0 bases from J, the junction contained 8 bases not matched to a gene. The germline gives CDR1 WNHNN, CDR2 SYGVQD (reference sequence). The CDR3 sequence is CATKNSGVSYEQYF. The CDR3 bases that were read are TGCGCCACGAAGAATAGCGGGGTCTCCTACGAG.

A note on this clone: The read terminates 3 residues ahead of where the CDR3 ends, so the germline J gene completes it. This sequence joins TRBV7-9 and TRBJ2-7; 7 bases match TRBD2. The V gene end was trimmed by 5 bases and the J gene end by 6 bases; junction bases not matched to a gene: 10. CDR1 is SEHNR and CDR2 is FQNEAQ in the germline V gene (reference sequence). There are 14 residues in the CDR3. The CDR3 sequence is CASSINGLVFEQYF. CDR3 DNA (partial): TGTGCCAGCAGCATAAACGGACTAGTTTTCGAG. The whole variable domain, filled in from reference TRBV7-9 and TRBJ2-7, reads DTGVSQNPRHKITKRGQNVTFRCDPISEHNRLYWYRQTLGQGPEFLTYFQNEAQLEKSRLLSDRFSAERPKGSFSTLEIQRTEQGDSAMYLCASSINGLVFEQYFGPGTRLTVT.

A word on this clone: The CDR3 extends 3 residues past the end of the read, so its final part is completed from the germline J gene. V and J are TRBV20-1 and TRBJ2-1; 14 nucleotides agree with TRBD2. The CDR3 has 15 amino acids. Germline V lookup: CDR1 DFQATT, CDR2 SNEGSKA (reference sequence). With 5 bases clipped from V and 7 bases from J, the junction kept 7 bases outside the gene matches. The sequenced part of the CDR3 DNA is TGCAGTGCTGTGGGACTAGCGGGAGATGGGAATGAG. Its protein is CSAVGLAGDGNE. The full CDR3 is CSAVGLAGDGNEQFF.

CDR3 loop: CASSLRYRGKYEQYF. The sequenced CDR3 bases are TGTGCCAGCAGCTTAAGGTACAGGGGAAAGTACGAG. The chain couples TRBV7-2 to TRBJ2-7, with TRBD1 matching 7 bases. Sequencing ends 3 residues short of the CDR3 end; the germline J gene provides the rest. The CDR3 has 15 amino acids. The trim removed 2 bases at V and 4 bases at J, leaving 8 bases unmatched. Germline V gene lookup returns CDR1 SGHTA and CDR2 FQGNSA.

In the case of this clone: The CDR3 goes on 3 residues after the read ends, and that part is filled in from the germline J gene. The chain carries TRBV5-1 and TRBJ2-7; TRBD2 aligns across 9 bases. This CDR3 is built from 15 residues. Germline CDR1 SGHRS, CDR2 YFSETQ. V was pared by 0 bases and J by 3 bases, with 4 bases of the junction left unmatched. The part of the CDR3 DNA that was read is TGCGCCAGCAGCTTGGTGTCTAGCGGGAACTACGAG. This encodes CASSLVSSGNYE. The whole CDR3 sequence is CASSLVSSGNYEQYF.

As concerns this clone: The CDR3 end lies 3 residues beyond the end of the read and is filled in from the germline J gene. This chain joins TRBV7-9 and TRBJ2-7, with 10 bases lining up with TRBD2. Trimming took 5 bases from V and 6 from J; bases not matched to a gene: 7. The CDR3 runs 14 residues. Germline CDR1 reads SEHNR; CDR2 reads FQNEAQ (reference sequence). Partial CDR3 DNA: TGTGCCAGCAGCAGTGGGCTAGCGGGAGTCGAG. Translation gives CASSSGLAGVE. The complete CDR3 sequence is CASSSGLAGVEQYF.

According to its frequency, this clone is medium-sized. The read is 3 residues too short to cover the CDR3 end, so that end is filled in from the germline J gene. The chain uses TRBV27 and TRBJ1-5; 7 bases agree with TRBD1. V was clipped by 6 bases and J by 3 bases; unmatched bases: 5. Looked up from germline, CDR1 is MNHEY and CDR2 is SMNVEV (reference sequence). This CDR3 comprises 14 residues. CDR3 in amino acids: CASSPGQFNQPQHF. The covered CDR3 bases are TGTGCCAGCAGCCCGGGACAGTTCAATCAGCCC.

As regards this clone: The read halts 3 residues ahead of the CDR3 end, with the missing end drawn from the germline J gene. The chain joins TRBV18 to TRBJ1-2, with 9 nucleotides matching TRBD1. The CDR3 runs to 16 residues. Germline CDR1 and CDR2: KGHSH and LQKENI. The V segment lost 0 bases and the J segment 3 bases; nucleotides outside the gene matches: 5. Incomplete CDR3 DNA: TGTGCCAGCTCACCACCGGGACAGGGTGTCGACTATGGC. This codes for CASSPPGQGVDYG. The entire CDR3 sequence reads CASSPPGQGVDYGYTF.

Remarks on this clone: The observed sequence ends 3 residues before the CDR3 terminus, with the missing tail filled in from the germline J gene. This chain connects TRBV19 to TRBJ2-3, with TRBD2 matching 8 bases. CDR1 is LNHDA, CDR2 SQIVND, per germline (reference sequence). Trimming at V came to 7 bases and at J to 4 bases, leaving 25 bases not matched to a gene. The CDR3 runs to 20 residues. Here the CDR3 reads CASTPRPGGTGTRFPDTQYF. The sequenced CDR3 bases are TGTGCCAGTACCCCCCGGCCGGGGGGGACCGGGACTAGGTTCCCAGATACG.

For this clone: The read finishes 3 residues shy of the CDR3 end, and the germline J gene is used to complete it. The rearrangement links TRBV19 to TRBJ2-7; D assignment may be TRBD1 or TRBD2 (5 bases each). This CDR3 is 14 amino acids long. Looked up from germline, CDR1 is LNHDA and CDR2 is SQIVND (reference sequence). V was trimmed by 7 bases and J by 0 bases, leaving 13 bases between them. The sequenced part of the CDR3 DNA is TGTGCCAGTACCGAGGGGCATAGCTCCTACGAG. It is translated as CASTEGHSSYE. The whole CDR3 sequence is CASTEGHSSYEQYF. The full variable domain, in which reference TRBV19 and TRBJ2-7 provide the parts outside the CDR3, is DGGITQSPKYLFRKEGQNVTLSCEQNLNHDAMYWYRQDPGQGLRLIYYSQIVNDFQKGDIAEGYSVSREKKESFPLTVTSAQKNPTAFYLCASTEGHSSYEQYFGPGTRLTVT.

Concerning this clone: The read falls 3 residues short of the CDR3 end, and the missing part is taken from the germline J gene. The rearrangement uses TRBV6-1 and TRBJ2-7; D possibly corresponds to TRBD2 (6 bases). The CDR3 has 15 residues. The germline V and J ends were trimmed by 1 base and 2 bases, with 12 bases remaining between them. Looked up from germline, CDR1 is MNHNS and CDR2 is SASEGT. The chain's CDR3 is CASSEGASVAYEQYF. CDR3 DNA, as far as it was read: TGTGCCAGCAGTGAAGGGGCTAGCGTTGCCTACGAG.

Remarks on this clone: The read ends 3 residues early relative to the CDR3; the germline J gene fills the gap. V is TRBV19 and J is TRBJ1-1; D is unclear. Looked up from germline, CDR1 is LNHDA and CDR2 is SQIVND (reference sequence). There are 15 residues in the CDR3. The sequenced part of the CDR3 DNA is TGTGCCAGTAGTATCCCGAGAGGGAGCACCGGGGAG. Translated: CASSIPRGSTGE. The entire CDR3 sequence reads CASSIPRGSTGEAFF. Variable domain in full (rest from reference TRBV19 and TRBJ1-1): DGGITQSPKYLFRKEGQNVTLSCEQNLNHDAMYWYRQDPGQGLRLIYYSQIVNDFQKGDIAEGYSVSREKKESFPLTVTSAQKNPTAFYLCASSIPRGSTGEAFFGQGTRLTVV.

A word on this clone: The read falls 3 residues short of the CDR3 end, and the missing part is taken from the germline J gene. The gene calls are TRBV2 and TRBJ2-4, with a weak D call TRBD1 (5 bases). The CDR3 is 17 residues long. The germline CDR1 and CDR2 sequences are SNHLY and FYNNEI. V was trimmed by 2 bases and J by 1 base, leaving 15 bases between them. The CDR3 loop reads CASSESARVWAKNIQYF. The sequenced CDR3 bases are TGTGCCAGCAGTGAATCCGCCAGGGTCTGGGCCAAAAACATT.

Incomplete CDR3 DNA: TGTGCCAGCAGTGTACTAGCGGGGTCCTACGAG. Its translation: CASSVLAGSYE. The full-length CDR3 reads as CASSVLAGSYEQYF. The chain recombines TRBV27 with TRBJ2-7, with 10 positions matching TRBD2. From the germline J gene comes the end of the CDR3, since the read stops 3 residues before it. CDR3 length: 14 amino acids. CDR1 and CDR2 from the germline V gene are MNHEY and SMNVEV (reference sequence). V was pared by 5 bases and J by 1 base, with 2 bases of the junction left unmatched.

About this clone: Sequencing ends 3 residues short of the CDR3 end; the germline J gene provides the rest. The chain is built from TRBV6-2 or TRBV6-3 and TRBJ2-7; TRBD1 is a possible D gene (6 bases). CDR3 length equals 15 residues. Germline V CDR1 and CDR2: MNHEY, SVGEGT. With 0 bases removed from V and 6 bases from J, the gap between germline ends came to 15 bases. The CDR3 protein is CASSYSTGSTFEQYF. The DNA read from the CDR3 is TGTGCCAGCAGTTACTCAACAGGGAGTACCTTCGAG.